These 2 T cell receptor beta chains were sequenced from one sample in a study of Graves' ophthalmopathy and Graves' hyperthyroidism. The study amplified TCR beta CDR3 regions using RNA transcripts. HTBI primers served in a first-round RT-PCR, which a second-round multiplex PCR followed. TCRdb recomputed calls from the multiplex PCR reads with MiXCR, one row per CDR3 protein. The sample shows about 410,000 distinct CDR3 sequences, around 19% of them seen only once. Sequencing used peripheral blood. These receptors were taken from a young woman with Graves' ophthalmopathy.

This clonotype was detected ten times or more. The chain has TRBV15 and TRBJ2-5, with 8 nucleotides matching TRBD1. V dropped 9 bases and J dropped 5; count of bases not matched to a gene: 14. The CDR3 extends over 15 amino acids. The germline CDR1 and CDR2 sequences are LNHNV and YYDKDF (reference sequence). CDR3 residues: CATGDRGSSGETQYF. In DNA, the CDR3 is TGTGCCACGGGAGACAGGGGATCCTCTGGGGAGACCCAGTACTTC. The full variable domain, rest sourced from reference TRBV15 and TRBJ2-5, is DAMVIQNPRYQVTQFGKPVTLSCSQTLNHNVMYWYQQKSSQAPKLLFHYYDKDFNNEADTPDNFQSRRPNTSFCFLDIRSPGLGDTAMYLCATGDRGSSGETQYFGPGTRLLVL.

This clonotype was detected many times. The chain combines TRBV28 with TRBJ2-2; TRBD1 aligns across 7 bases. The V gene end was trimmed by 5 bases and the J gene end by 5 bases; junction bases not matched to a gene: 11. From germline, CDR1 is MDHEN and CDR2 SYDVKM. This CDR3 has 16 residues. CDR3 loop: CASSNYPRGPTGELFF. CDR3 DNA: TGTGCCAGCAGTAATTACCCGAGGGGGCCAACCGGGGAGCTGTTTTTT.